Given below is one T cell receptor (beta chain) in context. This specimen belongs to a study of shared clonotypes between healthy human individuals. Looking at the study overall: Each donor had three CD4 naive, three CD4 memory, two CD8 naive and one CD8 memory plate.

The table came from immunoSEQ multiplex PCR; TCRdb's copy has only in-frame clones and leaves some out. Of about 2,500,000 clones listed, approximately 92% are singletons. The receptor was isolated from a man in his late teens or twenties in good health. Sequencing used naive CD4+ T cells sorted from blood. This sample's subset: CD45RA+ positively selected.

The DNA for the CDR3 is TGTGCCAGCAGCTTAGTTGGGATTAACTATGGCTACACCTTC. The encoded protein is CASSLVGINYGYTF. The chain links TRBV7-8 to TRBJ1-2; D gene uncertain. The germline V gene has CDR1 SGHVS and CDR2 FQNEAQ. V lost 1 base and J lost 1, with 7 bases in between. This CDR3 is built from 14 residues.